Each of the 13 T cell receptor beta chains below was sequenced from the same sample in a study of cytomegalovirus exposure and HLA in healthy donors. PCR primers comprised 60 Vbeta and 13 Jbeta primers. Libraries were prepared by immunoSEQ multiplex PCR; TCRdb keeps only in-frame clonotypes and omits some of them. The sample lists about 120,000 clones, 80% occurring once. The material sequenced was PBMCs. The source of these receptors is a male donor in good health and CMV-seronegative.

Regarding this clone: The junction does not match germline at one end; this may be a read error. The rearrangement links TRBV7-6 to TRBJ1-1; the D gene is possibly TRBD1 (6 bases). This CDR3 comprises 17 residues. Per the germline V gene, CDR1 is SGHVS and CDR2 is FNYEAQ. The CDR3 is CAGSLEGFLTGNTEAFF. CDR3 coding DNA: TGTGCCGGCAGCTTAGAGGGTTTTTTGACAGGCAACACTGAGGCTTTCTTT.

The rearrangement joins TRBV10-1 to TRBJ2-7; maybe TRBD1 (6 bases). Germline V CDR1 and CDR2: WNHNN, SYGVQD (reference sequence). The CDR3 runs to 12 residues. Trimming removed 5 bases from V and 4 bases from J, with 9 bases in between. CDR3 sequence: CASSSGEYEQYF. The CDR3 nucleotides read TGCGCCAGCAGTTCAGGGGAATACGAGCAGTACTTC.

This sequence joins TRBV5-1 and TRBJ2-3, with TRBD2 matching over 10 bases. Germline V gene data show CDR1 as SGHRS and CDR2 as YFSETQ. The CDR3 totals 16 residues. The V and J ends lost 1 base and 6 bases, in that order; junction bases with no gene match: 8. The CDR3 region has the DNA TGCGCCAGCAGCTTGAGGGAGCGGGGGGGCCGCGATACGCAGTATTTT. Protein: CASSLRERGGRDTQYF.

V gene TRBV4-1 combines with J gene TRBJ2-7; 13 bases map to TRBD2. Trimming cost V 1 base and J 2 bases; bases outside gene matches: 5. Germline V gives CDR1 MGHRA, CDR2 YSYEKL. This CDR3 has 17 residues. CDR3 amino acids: CASSQGTSGGPTYEQYF. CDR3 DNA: TGCGCCAGCAGCCAAGGGACTAGCGGGGGCCCGACCTACGAGCAGTACTTC.

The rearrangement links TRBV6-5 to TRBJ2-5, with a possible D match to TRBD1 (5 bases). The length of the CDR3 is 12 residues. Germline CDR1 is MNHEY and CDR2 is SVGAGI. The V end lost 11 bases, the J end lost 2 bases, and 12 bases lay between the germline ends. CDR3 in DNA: TGTGCCGTCTCGGCAGGGCAAGAGACCCAGTACTTC. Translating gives CAVSAGQETQYF.

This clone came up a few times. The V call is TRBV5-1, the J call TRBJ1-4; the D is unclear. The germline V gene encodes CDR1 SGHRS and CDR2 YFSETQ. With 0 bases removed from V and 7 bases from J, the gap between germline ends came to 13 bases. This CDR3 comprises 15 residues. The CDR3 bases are TGCGCCAGCAGCTTGGGGCAGGAAGTCGGTGAAAAACTGTTTTTT. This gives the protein CASSLGQEVGEKLFF. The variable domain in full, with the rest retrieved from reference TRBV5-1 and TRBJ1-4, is KAGVTQTPRYLIKTRGQQVTLSCSPISGHRSVSWYQQTPGQGLQFLFEYFSETQRNKGNFPGRFSGRQFSNSRSEMNVSTLELGDSALYLCASSLGQEVGEKLFFGSGTQLSVL.

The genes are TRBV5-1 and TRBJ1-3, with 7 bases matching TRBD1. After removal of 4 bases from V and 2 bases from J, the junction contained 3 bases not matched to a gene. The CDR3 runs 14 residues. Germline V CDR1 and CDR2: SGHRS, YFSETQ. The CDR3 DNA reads TGCGCCAGCAGCCAGGGGGTTGCTGGAAACACCATATATTTT. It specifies CASSQGVAGNTIYF.

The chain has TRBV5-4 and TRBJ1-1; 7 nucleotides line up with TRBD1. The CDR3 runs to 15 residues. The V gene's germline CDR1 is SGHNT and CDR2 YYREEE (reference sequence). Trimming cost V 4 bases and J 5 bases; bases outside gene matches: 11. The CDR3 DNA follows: TGTGCCAGCAGCCGGTCCCGGGACAGTGGAACTGAAGCTTTCTTT. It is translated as CASSRSRDSGTEAFF.

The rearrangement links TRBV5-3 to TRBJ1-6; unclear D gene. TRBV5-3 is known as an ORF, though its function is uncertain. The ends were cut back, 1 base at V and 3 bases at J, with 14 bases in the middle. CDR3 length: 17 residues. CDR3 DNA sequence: TGTGCCAGAAGCTTGATTTTGAACAGCTTCTATAATTCACCCCTCCACTTT. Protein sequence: CARSLILNSFYNSPLHF.

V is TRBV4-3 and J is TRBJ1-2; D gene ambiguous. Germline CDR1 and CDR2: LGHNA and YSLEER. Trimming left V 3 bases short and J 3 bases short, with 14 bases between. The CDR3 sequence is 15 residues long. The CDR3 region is CASSQAGSRDYGYTF. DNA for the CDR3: TGCGCCAGCAGCCAGGCCGGGAGCCGAGACTATGGCTACACCTTC.

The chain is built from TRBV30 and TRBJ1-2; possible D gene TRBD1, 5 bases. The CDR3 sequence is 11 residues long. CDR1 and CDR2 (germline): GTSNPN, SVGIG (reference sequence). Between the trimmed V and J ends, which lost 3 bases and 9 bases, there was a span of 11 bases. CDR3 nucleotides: TGTGCCTGGAGCGGGGGGGTTAGCTACACCTTC. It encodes CAWSGGVSYTF. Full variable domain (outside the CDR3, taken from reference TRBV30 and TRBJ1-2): SQTIHQWPATLVQPVGSPLSLECTVEGTSNPNLYWYRQAAGRGLQLLFYSVGIGQISSEVPQNLSASRPQDRQFILSSKKLLLSDSGFYLCAWSGGVSYTFGSGTRLTVV.

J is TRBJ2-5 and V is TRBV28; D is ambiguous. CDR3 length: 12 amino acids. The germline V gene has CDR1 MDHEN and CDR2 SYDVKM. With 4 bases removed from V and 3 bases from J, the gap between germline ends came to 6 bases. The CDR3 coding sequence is TGTGCCAGCAGTTCTACTAAAGAGACCCAGTACTTC. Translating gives CASSSTKETQYF.

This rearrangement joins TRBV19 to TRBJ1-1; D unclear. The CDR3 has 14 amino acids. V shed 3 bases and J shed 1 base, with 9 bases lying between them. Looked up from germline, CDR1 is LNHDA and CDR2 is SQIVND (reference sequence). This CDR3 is CASSIWQENTEAFF. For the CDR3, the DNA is TGTGCCAGTAGTATTTGGCAGGAGAACACTGAAGCTTTCTTT. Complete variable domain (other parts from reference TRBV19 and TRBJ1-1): DGGITQSPKYLFRKEGQNVTLSCEQNLNHDAMYWYRQDPGQGLRLIYYSQIVNDFQKGDIAEGYSVSREKKESFPLTVTSAQKNPTAFYLCASSIWQENTEAFFGQGTRLTVV.